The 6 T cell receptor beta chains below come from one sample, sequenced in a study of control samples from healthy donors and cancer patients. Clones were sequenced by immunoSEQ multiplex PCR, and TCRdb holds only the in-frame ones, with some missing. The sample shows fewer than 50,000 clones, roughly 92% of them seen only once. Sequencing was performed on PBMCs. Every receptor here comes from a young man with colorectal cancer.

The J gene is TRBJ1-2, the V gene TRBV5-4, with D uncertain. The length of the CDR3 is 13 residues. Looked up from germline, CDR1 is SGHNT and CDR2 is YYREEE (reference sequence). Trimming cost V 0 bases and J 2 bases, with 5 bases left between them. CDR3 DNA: TGTGCCAGCAGCTTGGCCAGAAACTATGGCTACACCTTC. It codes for CASSLARNYGYTF.

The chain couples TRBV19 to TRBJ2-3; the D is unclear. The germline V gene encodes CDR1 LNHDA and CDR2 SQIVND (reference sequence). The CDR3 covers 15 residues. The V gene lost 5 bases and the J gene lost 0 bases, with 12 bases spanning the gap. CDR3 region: CASSQWSASTDTQYF. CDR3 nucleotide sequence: TGTGCCAGTAGTCAGTGGTCTGCTAGCACAGATACGCAGTATTTT.

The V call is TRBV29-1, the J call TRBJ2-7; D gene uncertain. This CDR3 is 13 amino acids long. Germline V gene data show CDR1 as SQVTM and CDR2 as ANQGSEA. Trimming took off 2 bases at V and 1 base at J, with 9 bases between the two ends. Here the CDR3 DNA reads TGCAGCGTTGAAAGGTCCAGTTCCTACGAGCAGTACTTC. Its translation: CSVERSSSYEQYF.

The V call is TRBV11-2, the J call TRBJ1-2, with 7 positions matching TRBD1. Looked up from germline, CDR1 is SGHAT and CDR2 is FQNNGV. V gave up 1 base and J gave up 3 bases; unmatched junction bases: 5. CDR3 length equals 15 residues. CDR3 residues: CASSLGVRGDYGYTF. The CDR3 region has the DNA TGTGCCAGCAGCTTAGGGGTCAGGGGGGACTATGGCTACACCTTC.

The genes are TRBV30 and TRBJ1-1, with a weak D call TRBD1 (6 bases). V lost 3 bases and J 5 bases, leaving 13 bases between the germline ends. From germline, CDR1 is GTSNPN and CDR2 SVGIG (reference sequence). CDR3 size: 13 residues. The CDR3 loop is CAWRTGRSTEAFF. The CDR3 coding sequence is TGTGCCTGGAGGACAGGAAGGTCTACTGAAGCTTTCTTT.

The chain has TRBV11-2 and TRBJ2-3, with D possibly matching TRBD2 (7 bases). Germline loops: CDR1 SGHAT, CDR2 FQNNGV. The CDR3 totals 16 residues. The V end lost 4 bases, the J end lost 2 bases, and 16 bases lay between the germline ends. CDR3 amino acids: CASSSGRGGNTDTQYF. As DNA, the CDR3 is TGTGCCAGCAGCTCTGGAAGGGGGGGGAACACAGATACGCAGTATTTT.